What follows describes a single T cell receptor beta chain. This sample is drawn from a study of blood T cell repertoires in COVID-19. Study information: Donors in the United States, Italy and Spain gave samples during acute or convalescent COVID-19.

Recruited during active infection, patients (from Seattle) were subsequently followed longitudinally. Only in-frame clones appear in the TCRdb table, and some are missing; sequencing was by immunoSEQ multiplex PCR. The repertoire holds 200,000 to 250,000 clones, 75% to 90% seen once, with over 4% in the top ten. CDR3 size: 16 residues. The germline CDR1 and CDR2 sequences are KGHSH and LQKENI. Germline trimming cut 3 bases from V and 4 bases from J; bases unmatched to any gene: 10. This sequence originates from a woman in her sixties or seventies with COVID-19, enrolled during active disease. Source material: peripheral blood. The genes are TRBV18 and TRBJ1-2; 8 bases are shared with TRBD1. The CDR3 DNA reads TGTGCCAGCTCACCCCCTGTTCAGGGGGCGATCTATGGCTACACCTTC. It is translated as CASSPPVQGAIYGYTF.